This TCR beta chain was captured by sequencing in a study of blood T cell repertoires in COVID-19. Generated by immunoSEQ multiplex PCR, the TCRdb table keeps only in-frame clones and is missing some. The sample carries approximately 290,000 clones, 90% to 95% recorded once. This clone appeared a single time. V lost 0 bases and J lost 4, with 13 bases in between. The CDR3 is 16 amino acids. In germline, CDR1 is ENHRY, CDR2 SYGVKD. This clonotype originated in a woman aged 30 to 39 with COVID-19, enrolled during active disease. Sequenced sample: peripheral blood. The V call is TRBV10-3, the J call TRBJ2-1; D possibly corresponds to TRBD1 (6 bases). The DNA of the CDR3 is TGTGCCATCAGTGAGTCGAAGCCAGGGGTTTACAATGAGCAGTTCTTC. Its translation: CAISESKPGVYNEQFF.